Listed below are T cell receptor beta chains from one sample, sequenced in a study of blood T cell repertoires in COVID-19. Produced via immunoSEQ multiplex PCR; TCRdb's table is partial and in-frame only. The repertoire holds fewer than 60,000 clones, with 86% as singletons. The sequenced sample consisted of peripheral blood. The receptors here all came from a woman at least 80 years old with acute or convalescent COVID-19. Each CDR3 is given with its conserved first and last residue. The D gene is left open where the match is weak. Where a row states a size, it is once, few, many or the class of an expanded clone; other rows omit it.

d_call: TRBD1; j_call: TRBJ2-1; v_call: TRBV6-6; clone_size: .; cdr3_aa: CASTRSWTGAGEQFF; cdr3_nt: TGTGCCAGCACTCGTTCGTGGACAGGGGCAGGGGAGCAGTTCTTC
d_call: TRBD2; j_call: TRBJ2-3; v_call: TRBV19; clone_size: .; cdr3_aa: CASSPGTSGGRTDTQYF; cdr3_nt: TGTGCCAGTAGTCCGGGGACTAGCGGGGGCCGCACAGATACGCAGTATTTT
d_call: .; j_call: TRBJ2-2; v_call: TRBV15; clone_size: once; cdr3_aa: CATSRGFDTGELFF; cdr3_nt: TGTGCCACCAGCAGAGGTTTCGACACCGGGGAGCTGTTTTTT
d_call: .; j_call: TRBJ2-5; v_call: TRBV19; clone_size: .; cdr3_aa: CASSWRLTKETQYF; cdr3_nt: TGTGCCAGTAGTTGGAGGTTGACAAAAGAGACCCAGTACTTC
d_call: TRBD1; j_call: TRBJ2-2; v_call: TRBV19; clone_size: .; cdr3_aa: CASSIGTGRTGELFF; cdr3_nt: TGTGCCAGTAGTATAGGGACAGGGCGGACCGGGGAGCTGTTTTTT
d_call: .; j_call: TRBJ1-1; v_call: TRBV18; clone_size: .; cdr3_aa: CASSPSGRNTEAFF; cdr3_nt: TGTGCCAGCTCGCCATCCGGGAGGAACACTGAAGCTTTCTTT
d_call: TRBD2; j_call: TRBJ2-3; v_call: TRBV30; clone_size: .; cdr3_aa: CAWRATSGRRDTQYF; cdr3_nt: TGTGCCTGGAGAGCTACTAGCGGGAGAAGGGATACGCAGTATTTT
d_call: TRBD2; j_call: TRBJ2-3; v_call: TRBV19; clone_size: .; cdr3_aa: CASSIGSLLAGDTQYF; cdr3_nt: TGTGCCAGTAGTATCGGTAGTCTATTAGCGGGGGATACGCAGTATTTT
d_call: TRBD1; j_call: TRBJ1-2; v_call: TRBV28; clone_size: .; cdr3_aa: CASSFLGGGYGYTF; cdr3_nt: TGTGCCAGCAGTTTTTTAGGGGGCGGCTATGGCTACACCTTC
d_call: TRBD1; j_call: TRBJ1-5; v_call: TRBV6-5; clone_size: .; cdr3_aa: CATIQGPLNQPQHF; cdr3_nt: TGTGCCACAATACAGGGGCCTCTGAATCAGCCCCAGCATTTT
d_call: TRBD2; j_call: TRBJ2-1; v_call: TRBV20-1; clone_size: .; cdr3_aa: CSAASGHEQFF; cdr3_nt: TGCAGTGCTGCTAGCGGACATGAGCAGTTCTTC
d_call: TRBD2; j_call: TRBJ2-2; v_call: TRBV30; clone_size: .; cdr3_aa: CAWSVGASGILGELFF; cdr3_nt: TGTGCCTGGAGTGTCGGGGCTAGCGGGATTCTCGGGGAGCTGTTTTTT
d_call: TRBD1; j_call: TRBJ1-4; v_call: TRBV25-1; clone_size: .; cdr3_aa: CASRQTGMNEKLFF; cdr3_nt: TGTGCCAGCAGACAGACAGGGATGAATGAAAAACTGTTTTTT
d_call: TRBD1; j_call: TRBJ1-2; v_call: TRBV5-1; clone_size: .; cdr3_aa: CASSLDRGNYGYTF; cdr3_nt: TGCGCCAGCAGCTTGGACAGGGGTAACTATGGCTACACCTTC
d_call: TRBD1; j_call: TRBJ1-1; v_call: TRBV5-4; clone_size: .; cdr3_aa: CAGRDYTGGTLNTEAFF; cdr3_nt: TGTGCCGGCCGCGACTATACAGGGGGTACCCTGAACACTGAAGCTTTCTTT
d_call: TRBD2; j_call: TRBJ2-3; v_call: TRBV10-3; clone_size: .; cdr3_aa: CAISEGLAGTDTQYF; cdr3_nt: TGTGCCATCAGTGAGGGACTAGCGGGAACAGATACGCAGTATTTT
d_call: .; j_call: TRBJ2-1; v_call: TRBV27; clone_size: .; cdr3_aa: CASSSGLLNEQFF; cdr3_nt: TGTGCCAGCAGTTCCGGACTTCTCAATGAGCAGTTCTTC
d_call: .; j_call: TRBJ1-5; v_call: TRBV19; clone_size: few; cdr3_aa: CASSPGASNQPQHF; cdr3_nt: TGTGCCAGTAGTCCAGGGGCAAGCAATCAGCCCCAGCATTTT
d_call: TRBD2; j_call: TRBJ2-1; v_call: TRBV13; clone_size: .; cdr3_aa: CASSPPGLAGGLRNEQFF; cdr3_nt: TGTGCCAGCAGCCCGCCGGGACTAGCGGGAGGGCTCAGGAATGAGCAGTTCTTC
d_call: .; j_call: TRBJ2-7; v_call: TRBV3-1/TRBV3-2; clone_size: .; cdr3_aa: CASSPSVGARSPREQYF; cdr3_nt: TGTGCCAGCAGCCCGTCCGTAGGGGCGCGAAGTCCTCGTGAGCAGTACTTC
d_call: .; j_call: TRBJ1-5; v_call: TRBV19; clone_size: .; cdr3_aa: CASSIEQGSNQPQHF; cdr3_nt: TGTGCCAGTAGTATAGAACAGGGTAGCAATCAGCCCCAGCATTTT
d_call: TRBD2; j_call: TRBJ2-1; v_call: TRBV14; clone_size: .; cdr3_aa: CASRPLGAGGGDEQFF; cdr3_nt: TGTGCCAGCAGGCCCTTGGGAGCGGGAGGCGGGGATGAGCAGTTCTTC
d_call: .; j_call: TRBJ2-1; v_call: TRBV7-9; clone_size: .; cdr3_aa: CASTRGSYNEQFF; cdr3_nt: TGTGCCAGCACCCGCGGCTCCTACAATGAGCAGTTCTTC
d_call: .; j_call: TRBJ2-7; v_call: TRBV27; clone_size: .; cdr3_aa: CATQSRGASYEQYF; cdr3_nt: TGTGCCACACAATCAAGGGGCGCGTCGTACGAGCAGTACTTC
d_call: .; j_call: TRBJ1-1; v_call: TRBV2; clone_size: .; cdr3_aa: CASSDQGNTEAFF; cdr3_nt: TGTGCCAGCAGTGACCAGGGGAACACTGAAGCTTTCTTT
d_call: TRBD1; j_call: TRBJ1-1; v_call: TRBV15; clone_size: .; cdr3_aa: CATSRDLGTGGLDTEAFF; cdr3_nt: TGTGCCACCAGCAGAGATCTTGGGACAGGGGGCCTGGATACTGAAGCTTTCTTT
d_call: TRBD1; j_call: TRBJ1-6; v_call: TRBV2; clone_size: .; cdr3_aa: CASIRTGNNSPLHF; cdr3_nt: TGTGCCAGCATACGGACAGGGAATAATTCACCCCTCCACTTT
d_call: .; j_call: TRBJ2-7; v_call: TRBV5-6; clone_size: .; cdr3_aa: CASSPTGYEQYF; cdr3_nt: TGTGCCAGCAGCCCTACAGGCTACGAGCAGTACTTC
d_call: .; j_call: TRBJ2-1; v_call: TRBV11-2; clone_size: .; cdr3_aa: CASSLSRTQFF; cdr3_nt: TGTGCCAGCAGCTTATCCAGAACGCAGTTCTTC
d_call: .; j_call: TRBJ1-6; v_call: TRBV5-4; clone_size: .; cdr3_aa: CASSSLVSSSYNSPLHF; cdr3_nt: TGTGCCAGCAGCTCCCTCGTGAGTAGCAGCTATAATTCACCCCTCCACTTT
d_call: .; j_call: TRBJ2-5; v_call: TRBV14; clone_size: .; cdr3_aa: CASSQTWETQYF; cdr3_nt: TGTGCCAGCAGCCAAACATGGGAGACCCAGTACTTC
d_call: .; j_call: TRBJ1-1; v_call: TRBV3-1/TRBV3-2; clone_size: .; cdr3_aa: CASSPRRNPGMNTEAFF; cdr3_nt: TGTGCCAGCAGCCCCCGAAGGAACCCGGGGATGAACACTGAAGCTTTCTTT
d_call: .; j_call: TRBJ2-5; v_call: TRBV4-2; clone_size: .; cdr3_aa: CASSPLGGGSERETQYF; cdr3_nt: TGTGCCAGCAGCCCCCTGGGGGGCGGGAGTGAGAGAGAGACCCAGTACTTC
d_call: .; j_call: TRBJ2-3; v_call: TRBV9; clone_size: once; cdr3_aa: CASSVGQGTFTDTQYF; cdr3_nt: TGTGCCAGCAGCGTAGGTCAGGGAACATTCACAGATACGCAGTATTTT
d_call: .; j_call: TRBJ1-1; v_call: TRBV10-2; clone_size: .; cdr3_aa: CASSVPGIGGGTEAFF; cdr3_nt: TGCGCCAGCAGTGTTCCAGGGATCGGCGGCGGCACTGAAGCTTTCTTT
d_call: TRBD2; j_call: TRBJ2-1; v_call: TRBV9; clone_size: .; cdr3_aa: CASSVSGSDYNEQFF; cdr3_nt: TGTGCCAGCAGCGTTAGCGGGAGCGACTACAATGAGCAGTTCTTC
d_call: .; j_call: TRBJ2-2; v_call: TRBV5-4; clone_size: .; cdr3_aa: CASSHDRTNTGELFF; cdr3_nt: TGTGCCAGCAGCCACGACAGGACCAACACCGGGGAGCTGTTTTTT
d_call: TRBD1; j_call: TRBJ1-4; v_call: TRBV5-1; clone_size: .; cdr3_aa: CASSPGTGDEKLFF; cdr3_nt: TGCGCCAGCAGCCCCGGGACAGGGGATGAAAAACTGTTTTTT